This TCR beta chain was obtained from a study of blood T cell repertoires in COVID-19. About the research overall: Some COVID-19 samples were acute and others convalescent; all came from the United States, Italy and Spain. The cDNA or gDNA used as material had been derived from T cells, B-cell-depleted T cells, or PBMCs.

Authors' analysis steps: The assay estimated nucleated cells by amplifying reference gene primers. Sequencing was performed with immunoSEQ multiplex PCR; in TCRdb, only in-frame clones are kept and a portion is missing. The V and J calls and clone size are taken from that table; D and trimming were inferred from the DNA. The data hold roughly 70,000 clones, with about 79% observed a single time. The CDR3 has 13 residues. Per the germline V gene, CDR1 is MDHEN and CDR2 is SYDVKM. Trimming took off 10 bases at V and 4 bases at J, with 16 bases between the two ends. Sequencing was done on a sample of peripheral blood. V usage is TRBV28 and J usage is TRBJ1-1; D possibly corresponds to TRBD1 (6 bases). This receptor was identified in a woman aged 60 to 75 with acute or convalescent COVID-19. CDR3 DNA: TGTGCCACTCTCCAAGGGGGTGGCACTGAAGCTTTCTTT. It codes for CATLQGGGTEAFF.